This entry lists 12 T cell receptor beta chains sequenced from one sample in a study of CD8+ T cells in alopecia areata. It was cDNA, reverse transcribed from extracted RNA, that served as the sequencing template. Profiling relied on immunoSEQ multiplex PCR, and the TCRdb table lists in-frame clones only, not all of them. Listed for the sample are around 300,000 clones, none seen a single time. Cells from pooled cutaneous lymph nodes were sorted by CD4, CD8alpha, NKG2D, NKG2ACE and other markers. Sequencing was performed on CD4+ T cells sorted from a lymph node. These receptor sequences come from a C3H/HeJ mouse with alopecia areata. The mouse strain carries the MHC haplotype H2-k.

This clone turned up a few times. Gene names denote mouse genes. Coverage ceases 4 residues before the CDR3 finishes, and the germline J gene fills in the end. V gene TRBV13-1 combines with J gene TRBJ1-1, with TRBD1 matching over 12 bases. Germline CDR1 NSHNY, CDR2 SYGAGN. CDR3 length equals 16 residues. V shed 6 bases and J 1 base; nucleotides not matched to a gene: 7. CDR3 DNA (partial): TGTGCCAGCATCCGGGACAGGGGGCTTGGGAACACA. Its protein product is CASIRDRGLGNT. The complete CDR3 sequence is CASIRDRGLGNTEVFF.

This clone was picked up a small number of times. Germline and genes: mouse. From the germline J gene comes the end of the CDR3, since the read stops 4 residues before it. The V and J genes are TRBV29 and TRBJ2-3; D is ambiguous. V was shortened by 3 bases and J by 3 bases, with 7 bases between the two germline ends. The CDR3 runs to 13 residues. CDR1 is MSHET, CDR2 SYDVDS, per germline. CDR3 loop: CASSFLAAETLYF. Partial CDR3 DNA: TGTGCTAGCAGTTTTCTGGCCGCAGAA.

This clone was counted a few times. Gene names are the mouse ones. The read ends 4 residues early relative to the CDR3; the germline J gene fills the gap. This sample also contains other DNA sequences that code for the same CDR3. The chain uses TRBV2 and TRBJ1-2; 7 bases agree with TRBD1. J lost 0 bases, V lost 0 bases, and 1 base had no gene match. The germline gives CDR1 LGHNA, CDR2 YSYQKL. This CDR3 comprises 15 residues. The CDR3 DNA, read in part, is TGTGCCAGCAGCCAAGAGGGGACAGCAAACTCC. It is translated as CASSQEGTANS. The CDR3 in full is CASSQEGTANSDYTF. The full variable domain, rest sourced from reference TRBV2 and TRBJ1-2, is DPKIIQKPKYLVAVTGSEKILICEQYLGHNAMYWYRQSAKKPLEFMFSYSYQKLMDNQTASSRFQPQSSKKNHLDLQITALKPDDSATYFCASSQEGTANSDYTFGSGTRLLVI.

The sample holds many counts of this clone. Gene names are mouse gene names. The read ends 4 residues shy of where the CDR3 ends; the end is completed using the germline J gene. The same CDR3 is also encoded by other DNA sequences in this sample. This chain uses TRBV19 with TRBJ1-2, with 7 bases matching TRBD1. After removal of 6 bases from V and 0 bases from J, the junction contained 5 bases not matched to a gene. Germline V gene data show CDR1 as FNHDT and CDR2 as SITEND (reference sequence). The CDR3 runs 14 residues. The CDR3 is CASTRQGANSDYTF. Partial CDR3 DNA: TGTGCCAGCACCAGACAGGGTGCAAACTCC.

Concerning this clone itself: The germline and genes are mouse ones. The read finishes 4 residues shy of the CDR3 end, and the germline J gene is used to complete it. The chain has TRBV1 and TRBJ2-5; the match to TRBD2 covers 9 bases. This CDR3 comprises 16 residues. V was pared by 2 bases and J by 2 bases, with 5 bases of the junction left unmatched. CDR1 NSQYPW and CDR2 LRSPGD come from the germline V gene (reference sequence). The covered CDR3 bases are TGCACCTGCAGTGCATGGGGGGGCGCGCTCCAAGAC. It yields the protein CTCSAWGGALQD. The full-length CDR3 reads as CTCSAWGGALQDTQYF.

Concerning this clone: These gene names are mouse names. The sequence runs out 4 residues before the end of the CDR3; the remainder is reconstructed from the germline J gene. The chain couples TRBV1 to TRBJ1-2; 8 positions agree with TRBD1. The CDR3 spans 16 residues. V trimming: 4 bases; J trimming: 0 bases; junction bases outside the gene matches: 7. Per germline, CDR1 NSQYPW and CDR2 LRSPGD (reference sequence). The CDR3 DNA, read in part, is TGCACCTGCAGTGACAGGGGGAAGTTTGCAAACTCC. As protein: CTCSDRGKFANS. The full CDR3 reads CTCSDRGKFANSDYTF.

Points on this clone: The gene symbols are mouse symbols. The read comes to an end 4 residues before the CDR3 does, leaving the germline J gene to fill in the end. The chain is built from TRBV2 and TRBJ2-3, with D perhaps TRBD1 (7 bases). Trimming left V 0 bases short and J 1 base short, with 11 bases between. The CDR3 loop spans 16 amino acids. Germline V gives CDR1 LGHNA, CDR2 YSYQKL. The part of the CDR3 DNA that was read is TGTGCCAGCAGCCAAGAGGAGGGGGCCGGTGCAGAA. Translating it yields CASSQEEGAGAE. The complete CDR3 protein is CASSQEEGAGAETLYF.

Points on this clone: Mouse germline and gene names are used. With the read ending 3 residues before the CDR3 end, the germline J gene is used to fill in that end. The chain recombines TRBV5 with TRBJ1-6; D possibly corresponds to TRBD1 (5 bases). TRBJ1-6 is sorted into the ORF group, with uncertain function. The germline V gene encodes CDR1 LGHNA and CDR2 YNLKQL (reference sequence). The CDR3 extends over 16 amino acids. Trimming removed 0 bases at V and 2 bases at J, with 8 bases between. The CDR3 protein is CASSQEGTPYNSPLYF. The CDR3 bases that were read are TGTGCCAGCAGCCAAGAAGGGACTCCCTATAATTCGCCC.

This clone was picked up a small number of times. Gene names refer to mouse genes. The read stops 4 residues short of the end of the CDR3; the missing end is completed from the germline J gene. The rearrangement joins TRBV13-1 to TRBJ2-1, with 7 nucleotides matching TRBD1. J was trimmed by 1 base and V by 6 bases; bases with no gene match: 4. CDR3 length: 14 amino acids. The V gene's germline CDR1 is NSHNY and CDR2 SYGAGN. CDR3 loop: CASTSTGNYAEQFF. The covered CDR3 bases are TGTGCCAGCACGTCGACAGGGAACTATGCT.

To note about this clone: The genes are named according to mouse. Read sequence stops 4 residues before the CDR3 end, and the germline J gene provides the missing end. The chain links TRBV13-1 to TRBJ2-2, with a weak D call TRBD1 (6 bases). Trimming shortened V by 5 bases and J by 1 base, and 9 bases separated the two germline ends. There are 14 residues in the CDR3. Germline loops: CDR1 NSHNY, CDR2 SYGAGN. The CDR3 bases that were read are TGTGCCAGCAGCCGGGACATAAACACCGGG. This sequence encodes CASSRDINTG. The whole CDR3 is CASSRDINTGQLYF.

The table lists this clone with a few counts. The gene names given are mouse names. This same CDR3 is encoded by further DNA sequences in the sample. Partial CDR3 DNA: TGCACCTGCAGTGCAAAACTGGGGGGTGCAGAA. It encodes CTCSAKLGGAE. The full-length CDR3 reads as CTCSAKLGGAETLYF. This chain connects TRBV1 to TRBJ2-3, with 8 positions matching TRBD2. The sequence runs out 4 residues before the end of the CDR3; the remainder is reconstructed from the germline J gene. The CDR3 contains 15 residues. Germline V CDR1 and CDR2: NSQYPW, LRSPGD (reference sequence). V gave up 2 bases and J gave up 1 base; unmatched junction bases: 2.

This clone was counted a few times. Gene names and germline refer to mouse. Sequencing ends 4 residues short of the CDR3 end; the germline J gene provides the rest. The V gene is TRBV1, the J gene TRBJ2-7; TRBD1 agrees at 7 bases. The CDR3 totals 15 residues. Germline lookup yields CDR1 NSQYPW and CDR2 LRSPGD (reference sequence). The sequenced part of the CDR3 DNA is TGCACCTGCAGTGCAGATCCCTTTACAGGGGAT. Protein: CTCSADPFTGD. The full CDR3 protein is CTCSADPFTGDEQYF.